This T cell receptor (beta chain) was identified during a study of blood T cells in healthy people across ages. Primed by a sample-barcoded 5' primer and a J-beta primer mix, a second PCR proceeded for 7 to 11 cycles. Unique molecular identifiers of 12 random nucleotides labeled each cDNA. A single record per CDR3 protein comes from TCRdb applying MiXCR to the 5' RACE reads. The sample holds about 1,400,000 distinct CDR3 sequences; approximately 42% are singletons and the top ten take approximately 7.9%. This clonotype has only a few counts. Germline CDR1 SGHRS, CDR2 YFSETQ. V was shortened by 2 bases and J by 0 bases, with 14 bases between the two germline ends. This CDR3 comprises 16 residues. Isolation of PBMCs gave at least 7 million cells per sample.

The sample consisted of blood. The chain uses TRBV5-1 and TRBJ1-2; D uncertain. The sequence derives from a woman between 18 and 29 years old in good health. The CDR3 region is CASSLPEAEANYGYTF. The CDR3 DNA reads as TGCGCCAGCAGCTTACCCGAGGCGGAAGCTAACTATGGCTACACCTTC.